This TCR beta chain was sequenced in a study of shared clonotypes between healthy human individuals. Points from the study as a whole: Sampling included only blood; tissue repertoires likely differ. On the whole, naive subsets had larger estimated richness than memory subsets had.

V lost 0 bases, J lost 5 bases, and 8 bases lay in between. The CDR3 has 13 residues. Germline CDR1 is SGHTS and CDR2 is YDEGEE. Remarks on this clone: Antigen unknown.

Naive CD8 cells were CD45RO-negative, positively selected for CCR7, excluding terminally differentiated effector memory CD45RA+ cells. TCRdb keeps only in-frame clones here, not all; method: immunoSEQ multiplex PCR. Of roughly 650,000 clones in the sample, approximately 96% were seen once. Sequences were obtained from naive CD8+ T cells sorted from blood. This clonotype was sampled from a woman in her twenties or thirties in good health. The chain combines TRBV5-8 with TRBJ2-5, with D unclear. CDR3 nucleotide sequence: TGTGCCAGCAGCTTGGAGGGAAGCGAGACCCAGTACTTC. Protein sequence: CASSLEGSETQYF.